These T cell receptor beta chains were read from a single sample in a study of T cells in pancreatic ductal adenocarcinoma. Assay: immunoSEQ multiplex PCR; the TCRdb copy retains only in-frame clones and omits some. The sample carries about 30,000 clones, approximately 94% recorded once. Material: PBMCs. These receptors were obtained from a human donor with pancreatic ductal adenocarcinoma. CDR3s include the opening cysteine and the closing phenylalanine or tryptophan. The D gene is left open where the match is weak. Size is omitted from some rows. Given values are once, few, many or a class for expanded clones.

TGTGCCAGCAGTGTCCGATTTGGCAATCAGCCCCAGCATTTT | CASSVRFGNQPQHF | 14 | TRBJ1-5 | . | TRBV2 | .
TGTGCCAGTAGTATAGCGGAGGAGGGATACTACGAGCAGTACTTC | CASSIAEEGYYEQYF | 15 | TRBJ2-7 | . | TRBV19 | once
TGTGCCAGCAGTTACACGAACACTGAAGCTTTCTTT | CASSYTNTEAFF | 12 | TRBJ1-1 | . | TRBV6-5 | .
TGTGCCAGTGAAACCTCGAGCTCCTACAATGAGCAGTTCTTC | CASETSSSYNEQFF | 14 | TRBJ2-1 | . | TRBV19 | .
TGTGCCAGCAGGGGAGAGGGGACAGGGAGAAACGAGCAGTACTTC | CASRGEGTGRNEQYF | 15 | TRBJ2-7 | TRBD1 | TRBV28 | .
TGTGCCAGCAGCTTTGCGGGAGGGATCACAGATACGCAGTATTTT | CASSFAGGITDTQYF | 15 | TRBJ2-3 | TRBD2 | TRBV5-1 | .
TGTGCTAGCAGCTTAGGAGACGGGTCCAGGGAGCAGTACTTC | CASSLGDGSREQYF | 14 | TRBJ2-7 | . | TRBV7-7 | .
TGTGCCAGCAGCCCCCCCCCTAGGCTAGCGGTACACAATGAGCAGTTCTTC | CASSPPPRLAVHNEQFF | 17 | TRBJ2-1 | TRBD2 | TRBV7-9 | few
TGTGCCAGCAGTACCCGGACTAGCGGGAGGGGCCCTTACTACAATGAGCAGTTCTTC | CASSTRTSGRGPYYNEQFF | 19 | TRBJ2-1 | TRBD2 | TRBV27 | .
TGTGCCAGCAGCCCCGGACAGGGGGCTCGGGTGAACACTGAAGCTTTCTTT | CASSPGQGARVNTEAFF | 17 | TRBJ1-1 | TRBD1 | TRBV7-6 | .
TGTGCCACCAGCAGTCCCGGGACTAGCGGGAGGGCGTTCAATGAGCAGTTCTTC | CATSSPGTSGRAFNEQFF | 18 | TRBJ2-1 | TRBD2 | TRBV15 | once
TGTGCCAGCAGCCCCGGACAGATAAACATGAACACTGAAGCTTTCTTT | CASSPGQINMNTEAFF | 16 | TRBJ1-1 | . | TRBV5-8 | .
TGTGCCAGCAGTGAGGGTCAACAAGAAAAACTGTTTTTT | CASSEGQQEKLFF | 13 | TRBJ1-4 | . | TRBV6-1 | .
TGTGCCAGCTCACCCGTCCTAGCGGGAGACTACGAGCAGTACTTC | CASSPVLAGDYEQYF | 15 | TRBJ2-7 | TRBD2 | TRBV18 | .
TGCAGCGTTCATGACCGGAACTATGGCTACACCTTC | CSVHDRNYGYTF | 12 | TRBJ1-2 | . | TRBV29-1 | .
TGTGCCAGTAAAGGGGGGACTACGTACACCGGGGAGCTGTTTTTT | CASKGGTTYTGELFF | 15 | TRBJ2-2 | . | TRBV6-1 | .
TGTGCCAGCTGTCGAGGGACTACCTACGAGCAGTACTTC | CASCRGTTYEQYF | 13 | TRBJ2-7 | . | TRBV21-1 | .
TGTGCCATCAGTCAGGGCTCCGCCAGGGACGAGCAGTACTTC | CAISQGSARDEQYF | 14 | TRBJ2-7 | . | TRBV10-3 | .
TGTGCCAGCAGCTTTAAACCGGTAAAGGGCAGAACCCACCACGAGCAGTACTTC | CASSFKPVKGRTHHEQYF | 18 | TRBJ2-7 | . | TRBV11-3 | .
TGTGCCAGCAGCTTGTACAGCACCTACGAGCAGTACTTC | CASSLYSTYEQYF | 13 | TRBJ2-7 | . | TRBV11-3 | .
TGTGCCAGCAGCTTAACTAGCGTATCCTCCTACGAGCAGTACTTC | CASSLTSVSSYEQYF | 15 | TRBJ2-7 | TRBD2 | TRBV7-2 | .
TGTGCCAGCAGCCTTGGACAGTTCTCCAGATCTGGAAACACCATATATTTT | CASSLGQFSRSGNTIYF | 17 | TRBJ1-3 | . | TRBV13 | .
TGTGCCAGCAGTCATCGGGAGATTTCAGATACGCAGTATTTT | CASSHREISDTQYF | 14 | TRBJ2-3 | . | TRBV6-6 | .
TGTGCCAGCAGCGCCCCGGGACAGATTTATGGCTACACCTTC | CASSAPGQIYGYTF | 14 | TRBJ1-2 | TRBD1 | TRBV9 | .
TGTGCCAGCAGCTTTGGGACAGTCCAAGAGACCCAGTACTTC | CASSFGTVQETQYF | 14 | TRBJ2-5 | TRBD1 | TRBV7-2 | .
TGTGCCAGCAGTTTATCGACAGGGGCAGTCACTGAAGCTTTCTTT | CASSLSTGAVTEAFF | 15 | TRBJ1-1 | TRBD1 | TRBV27 | .
TGTGCCAGCAGCCCTAGCGGGGCCTACAATGAGCAGTTCTTC | CASSPSGAYNEQFF | 14 | TRBJ2-1 | TRBD2 | TRBV7-3 | .
TGTGCCAGCAGCTCGGGACAGGATAATTCACCCCTCCACTTT | CASSSGQDNSPLHF | 14 | TRBJ1-6 | TRBD1 | TRBV5-4 | .
TGTGCCGTCAAGGGCGCGAGGTGGGCTGAAGCTTTCTTT | CAVKGARWAEAFF | 13 | TRBJ1-1 | . | TRBV6-6 | few
TGCGCCAGCAGCCAAGATCCCAGGACACCAGGGAGGGCTTTCTTT | CASSQDPRTPGRAFF | 15 | TRBJ1-1 | . | TRBV4-3 | .
TGTGCCAGCAGCTACCAGTCAGAGGCGCAGTATTTT | CASSYQSEAQYF | 12 | TRBJ2-3 | . | TRBV5-5 | .
TGTGCCAGACGTAGTCTGGGCACCGGGGAGCTGTTTTTT | CARRSLGTGELFF | 13 | TRBJ2-2 | . | TRBV2 | once
TGCGCCAGCCGGGGCGGACAGGGTTCCAAGATGACCCAGTACTTC | CASRGGQGSKMTQYF | 15 | TRBJ2-5 | TRBD1 | TRBV4-1 | .
TGTGCCAGCAGCTTGTTTCTAGCTTTGAGATCCGCACAAGATACGCAGTATTTT | CASSLFLALRSAQDTQYF | 18 | TRBJ2-3 | . | TRBV5-4 | once
TGCGCCAGCAGCCAAGTAGATGCAGGGATCGATTGGTCTGGAAACACCATATATTTT | CASSQVDAGIDWSGNTIYF | 19 | TRBJ1-3 | . | TRBV4-3 | once
TGTGCCAGTAGTCCGCCCGGACAGGGCCACGTGGTGTTCTATGGCTACACCTTC | CASSPPGQGHVVFYGYTF | 18 | TRBJ1-2 | TRBD1 | TRBV19 | .
TGTGCCAGCAGCGCCCGGACTGTCCAAGAGACCCAGTACTTC | CASSARTVQETQYF | 14 | TRBJ2-5 | . | TRBV5-5 | .
TGTGCCAGCACCAAAATAAGAAGAGATACGCAGTATTTT | CASTKIRRDTQYF | 13 | TRBJ2-3 | . | TRBV5-8 | .
TGTGCCAGTAGTACCTCGTCAACAGGGAGATCCTACGAGCAGTACTTC | CASSTSSTGRSYEQYF | 16 | TRBJ2-7 | . | TRBV19 | .
TGTGCCAGCAGTGTAATACAGGGGTACAATGAGCAGTTCTTC | CASSVIQGYNEQFF | 14 | TRBJ2-1 | TRBD1 | TRBV28 | .
TGCAGCGTCACAGGGGTAACAGGGGCCAACGTCCTGACTTTC | CSVTGVTGANVLTF | 14 | TRBJ2-6 | TRBD1 | TRBV29-1 | .
TGTGCCAGCAGTCCCAAACTAGCGGGAGAGGCGAACACCGGGGAGCTGTTTTTT | CASSPKLAGEANTGELFF | 18 | TRBJ2-2 | TRBD2 | TRBV27 | .
TGTGCCAGCAGTCCGTGGGACTTCAGGGAGAGGACCGGAAACACCATATATTTT | CASSPWDFRERTGNTIYF | 18 | TRBJ1-3 | . | TRBV27 | .
TGCGCCAGCAGCTCAGGACTAGCGACCTACAATGAGCAGTTCTTC | CASSSGLATYNEQFF | 15 | TRBJ2-1 | TRBD2 | TRBV4-1 | .
TGTGCCAGCAGCTTAGAAGGGCAGTACCTCACTGAAGCTTTCTTT | CASSLEGQYLTEAFF | 15 | TRBJ1-1 | . | TRBV7-2 | .
TGTGCCAGCAGCCAAGTTCCCAGGGGAGGCTATGGCTACACCTTC | CASSQVPRGGYGYTF | 15 | TRBJ1-2 | . | TRBV14 | once
TGTGCCATCAGCCTCGGACTAGCGGGAGGGCGGGTGCAGTACTTC | CAISLGLAGGRVQYF | 15 | TRBJ2-7 | TRBD2 | TRBV10-3 | .
TGCGCCAGCAGCTTCTGGGGGACAGGGTTTGCCTTGGAAGCTTTCTTT | CASSFWGTGFALEAFF | 16 | TRBJ1-1 | TRBD1 | TRBV5-1 | .
TGTGCCAGCAGCGCCGGACTAGCGGGGGAGGGGGATACGCAGTATTTT | CASSAGLAGEGDTQYF | 16 | TRBJ2-3 | TRBD2 | TRBV7-3 | .
TGTGCCAGCAGCTCTACGCGGACCCATACCGGGGAGCTGTTTTTT | CASSSTRTHTGELFF | 15 | TRBJ2-2 | . | TRBV5-6 | .
TGCGCCAGCAGCTCCCAGGGGTCCCGGGGACTAGAAGTCGGTACGCAGTATTTT | CASSSQGSRGLEVGTQYF | 18 | TRBJ2-3 | TRBD2 | TRBV4-1 | .
TGTGCCAGCAGCGCCCTGGATGAGCAGTTCTTC | CASSALDEQFF | 11 | TRBJ2-1 | . | TRBV5-6 | .
TGTGCCAGCAGTTTACCTGCGGGAGGGGTTAACTCCTACGAGCAGTACTTC | CASSLPAGGVNSYEQYF | 17 | TRBJ2-7 | TRBD2 | TRBV28 | large
TGTGCCAGTAGTAGAAACAGGGATCTGGCTTTCTTT | CASSRNRDLAFF | 12 | TRBJ1-1 | . | TRBV19 | .
TGTGCCAGCAGCAGCCACCAGGGGTATGACTATGGCTACACCTTC | CASSSHQGYDYGYTF | 15 | TRBJ1-2 | . | TRBV7-9 | .
TGTGCCAGCGGGGGAGCGGGAGGTAAGAATGAGCAGTTCTTC | CASGGAGGKNEQFF | 14 | TRBJ2-1 | TRBD2 | TRBV28 | .